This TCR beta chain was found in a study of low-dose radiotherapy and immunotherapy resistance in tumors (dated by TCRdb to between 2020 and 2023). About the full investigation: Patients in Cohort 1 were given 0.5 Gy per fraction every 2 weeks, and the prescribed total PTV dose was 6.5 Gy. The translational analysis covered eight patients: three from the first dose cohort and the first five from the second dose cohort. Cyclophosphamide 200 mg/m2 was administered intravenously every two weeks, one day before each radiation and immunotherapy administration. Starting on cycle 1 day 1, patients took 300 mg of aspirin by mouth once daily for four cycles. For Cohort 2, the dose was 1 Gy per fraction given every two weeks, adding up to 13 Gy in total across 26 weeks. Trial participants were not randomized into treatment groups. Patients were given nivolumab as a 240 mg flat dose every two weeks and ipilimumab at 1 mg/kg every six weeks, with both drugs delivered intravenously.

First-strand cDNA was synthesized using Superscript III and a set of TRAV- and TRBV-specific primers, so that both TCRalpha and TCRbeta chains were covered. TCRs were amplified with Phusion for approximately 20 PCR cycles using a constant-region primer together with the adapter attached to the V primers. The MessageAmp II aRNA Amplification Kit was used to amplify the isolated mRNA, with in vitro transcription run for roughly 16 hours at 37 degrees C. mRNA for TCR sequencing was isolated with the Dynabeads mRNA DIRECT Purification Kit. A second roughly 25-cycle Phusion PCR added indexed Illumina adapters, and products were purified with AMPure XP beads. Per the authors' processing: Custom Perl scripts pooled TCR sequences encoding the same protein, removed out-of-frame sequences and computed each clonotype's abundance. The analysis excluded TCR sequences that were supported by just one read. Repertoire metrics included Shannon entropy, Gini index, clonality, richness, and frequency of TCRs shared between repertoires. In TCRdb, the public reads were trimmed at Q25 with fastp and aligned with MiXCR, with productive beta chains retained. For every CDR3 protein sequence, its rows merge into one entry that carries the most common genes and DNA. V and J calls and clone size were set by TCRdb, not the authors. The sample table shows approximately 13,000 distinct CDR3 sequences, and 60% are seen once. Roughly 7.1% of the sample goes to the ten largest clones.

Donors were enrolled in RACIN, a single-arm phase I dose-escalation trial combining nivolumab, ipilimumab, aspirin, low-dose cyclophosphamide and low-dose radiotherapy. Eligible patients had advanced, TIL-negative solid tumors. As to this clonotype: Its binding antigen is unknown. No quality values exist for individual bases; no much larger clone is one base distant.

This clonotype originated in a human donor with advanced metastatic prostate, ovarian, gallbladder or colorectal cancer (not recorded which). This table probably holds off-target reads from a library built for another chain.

At the DNA level, the sequence is TGCGCCAGCAGCCAATCCCGGGCGGCATACACTGAAGCTTTCTTT. Its protein product is CASSQSRAAYTEAFF. The chain uses TRBV4-1 and TRBJ1-1, with the D gene too uncertain to name. Trimming removed 2 bases from V and 3 bases from J, leaving 13 bases between the germline ends. The CDR3, cysteine through phenylalanine, is 15 amino acids long. Only the CDR3 part of the read is kept: 45 bases, read in frame from the first base. Via the germline V gene, CDR1 is MGHRA and CDR2 YSYEKL.